The TCR beta chain under discussion was sequenced for a study of a mutant IDH1 vaccine in newly diagnosed glioma. As for the study in general: Of the patients given treatment, roughly 60% were male and 37.5% were female, and a mean age of around 44 years was recorded.

Clones were sequenced by immunoSEQ multiplex PCR, and TCRdb holds only the in-frame ones, with some missing. The sample lists 50,000 to 65,000 clones, about 80% seen once, with approximately 3.1% in the top ten. Per the germline V gene, CDR1 is MNHEY and CDR2 is SMNVEV (reference sequence). V gave up 3 bases and J gave up 1 base, with 7 bases separating them. The CDR3 sequence is 14 residues long. With regard to this clone: Its antigen is still unknown.

Regarding time point: week 5, during vaccination. The study gave 300 ug of mutant IDH1 20-mer peptide per vaccine dose, with topical imiquimod. The material sequenced was PBMCs, taken from a glioma patient whose treatment included an IDH1 peptide vaccine. The chain joins TRBV27 to TRBJ2-1; the D is unclear. The TCR originated in a man aged 25-45 years with glioma. The CDR3 DNA is TGTGCCAGCAGTTTGAAGGGATCCTACAATGAGCAGTTCTTC. It is translated as CASSLKGSYNEQFF.